A selection of T cell receptor beta chains follows, all from one sample in a study of T cell responses to AZD1222 COVID-19 vaccine. TCRdb's table, derived via immunoSEQ multiplex PCR, lists solely in-frame clones and lacks some. Of some 180,000 clones listed, approximately 92% were seen once; the top ten hold under 11%. The sample was peripheral blood, taken on day 0 of AZD1222 vaccination. These receptors came from an adult in good health. CDR3s include the opening cysteine and the closing phenylalanine or tryptophan. A D gene is named only where the DNA matches it firmly. Clone size is shown for a subset of rows, as once, few, many or a class of expanded clone.

TRBJ1-5,-,-,TRBV19,CASSIAQGHPNQPQHF,TGTGCCAGTAGTATAGCCCAGGGACACCCCAATCAGCCCCAGCATTTT
TRBJ2-3,-,-,TRBV3-1/TRBV3-2,CASSPLGGLTDTQYF,TGTGCCAGCAGCCCCTTGGGGGGGCTAACAGATACGCAGTATTTT
TRBJ1-2,-,-,TRBV12-3/TRBV12-4,CASSFETITTF,TGTGCCAGCAGTTTCGAGACCATTACTACCTTC
TRBJ2-3,-,-,TRBV9,CASSMSQGKGGDTQYF,TGTGCCAGCAGCATGTCACAGGGCAAGGGGGGAGATACGCAGTATTTT
TRBJ1-2,-,-,TRBV4-1,CASSHPSAIHGYTF,TGCGCCAGCAGCCACCCGTCGGCGATCCATGGCTACACCTTC
TRBJ1-1,-,-,TRBV29-1,CSVEPGDTEAFF,TGCAGCGTTGAACCGGGGGACACTGAAGCTTTCTTT
TRBJ2-2,-,-,TRBV24-1,CATSDFESGGTGELFF,TGTGCCACCAGTGATTTCGAATCCGGGGGAACCGGGGAGCTGTTTTTT
TRBJ2-2,-,-,TRBV11-2,CASSFLGQANTGELFF,TGTGCCAGCAGCTTTCTCGGGCAGGCGAACACCGGGGAGCTGTTTTTT
TRBJ1-2,-,-,TRBV6-1,CASSEALGSYGYTF,TGTGCCAGCAGTGAAGCGCTCGGATCCTATGGCTACACCTTC
TRBJ2-2,TRBD1,-,TRBV10-3,CAISDGTRGLGELFF,TGTGCCATCAGTGATGGGACGAGGGGGCTGGGGGAGCTGTTTTTT
TRBJ2-5,TRBD2,-,TRBV28,CASSPAPSSGEYQETQYF,TGTGCCAGCAGTCCAGCCCCCTCTAGCGGAGAGTACCAAGAGACCCAGTACTTC
TRBJ1-3,TRBD1,-,TRBV5-1,CASSLVRQGVSGNTIYF,TGCGCCAGCAGCTTGGTAAGACAGGGGGTATCTGGAAACACCATATATTTT
TRBJ2-2,TRBD2,-,TRBV6-6,CASSPPPGLAETGELFF,TGTGCCAGCAGTCCACCTCCGGGACTAGCGGAAACCGGGGAGCTGTTTTTT
TRBJ1-2,TRBD1,-,TRBV5-5,CASSSTDRGHGYTF,TGTGCCAGCAGCTCGACGGACAGGGGCCATGGCTACACCTTC
TRBJ2-1,TRBD1,-,TRBV27,CASSLLGGAYNEQFF,TGTGCCAGCAGTTTACTAGGGGGCGCATACAATGAGCAGTTCTTC
TRBJ1-2,-,-,TRBV12-3/TRBV12-4,CASSSRRRVGYTF,TGTGCCAGCAGTTCGCGCAGGCGCGTCGGCTACACCTTC
TRBJ1-1,-,once,TRBV6-5,CASSTRGSTEAFF,TGTGCCAGCAGTACCAGGGGTAGCACTGAAGCTTTCTTT
TRBJ2-7,-,-,TRBV4-2,CASSSPTGYEQYF,TGTGCCAGCAGCTCTCCTACAGGGTACGAGCAGTACTTC
TRBJ2-5,-,-,TRBV7-7,CASSFGEAATETQYF,TGTGCCAGCAGCTTCGGTGAGGCAGCGACGGAGACCCAGTACTTC
TRBJ1-1,-,-,TRBV6-5,CASSYSQILNTEAFF,TGTGCCAGCAGTTACTCACAGATCCTGAACACTGAAGCTTTCTTT
TRBJ1-1,-,-,TRBV19,CASSRRGVTEAFF,TGTGCCAGTAGTCGAAGGGGGGTCACTGAAGCTTTCTTT
TRBJ1-5,-,-,TRBV2,CASSFNRDNQPQHF,TGTGCCAGCAGCTTCAACAGGGACAATCAGCCCCAGCATTTT
TRBJ1-6,-,once,TRBV27,CASSIEGRVMGSPLHF,TGTGCCAGCAGTATAGAGGGCAGGGTCATGGGGTCACCCCTCCACTTT
TRBJ1-5,TRBD1,-,TRBV27,CASSLFEPGQGAFGNQPQHF,TGTGCCAGCAGTTTATTCGAACCGGGACAGGGGGCATTCGGCAATCAGCCCCAGCATTTT
TRBJ1-6,-,-,TRBV28,CASSLSLGRNSPLHF,TGTGCCAGCAGTTTATCTTTGGGAAGGAATTCACCCCTCCACTTT